The T cell receptor (beta chain) under discussion was sequenced for a study of identical twins. A single record per CDR3 protein comes from TCRdb applying MiXCR to the 5' RACE reads. The sample consists of 500,000 or so distinct CDR3 sequences, approximately 15% of them appearing once. Of note for this clonotype: Its antigen is unidentified.

The study's findings and limits: Sequences that were beta out-of-frame showed weaker excess twin sharing. There was more out-of-frame TCR alpha sharing in monozygotic twins than models estimated.

Healthy Caucasians alone served as donors. V lost 5 bases, J lost 7 bases, and 9 bases lay in between. CDR3 length equals 12 residues. Germline assignment: CDR1 MNHNY and CDR2 SVGAGI (reference sequence). The same sample was also used in a study of yellow fever vaccine responses in identical twins. As reported in that work: As reported, the vaccine T cell response of twins seemed partly convergent and partly personalized.

The clonotype comes from a young woman in good health. Sequenced material: CD4+ T cells sorted from blood. The chain is built from TRBV6-6 and TRBJ2-1; D remains ambiguous. For the CDR3, the DNA is TGTGCCAGCAGTGCAGTTACTAATGAGCAGTTCTTC. Translating it yields CASSAVTNEQFF.